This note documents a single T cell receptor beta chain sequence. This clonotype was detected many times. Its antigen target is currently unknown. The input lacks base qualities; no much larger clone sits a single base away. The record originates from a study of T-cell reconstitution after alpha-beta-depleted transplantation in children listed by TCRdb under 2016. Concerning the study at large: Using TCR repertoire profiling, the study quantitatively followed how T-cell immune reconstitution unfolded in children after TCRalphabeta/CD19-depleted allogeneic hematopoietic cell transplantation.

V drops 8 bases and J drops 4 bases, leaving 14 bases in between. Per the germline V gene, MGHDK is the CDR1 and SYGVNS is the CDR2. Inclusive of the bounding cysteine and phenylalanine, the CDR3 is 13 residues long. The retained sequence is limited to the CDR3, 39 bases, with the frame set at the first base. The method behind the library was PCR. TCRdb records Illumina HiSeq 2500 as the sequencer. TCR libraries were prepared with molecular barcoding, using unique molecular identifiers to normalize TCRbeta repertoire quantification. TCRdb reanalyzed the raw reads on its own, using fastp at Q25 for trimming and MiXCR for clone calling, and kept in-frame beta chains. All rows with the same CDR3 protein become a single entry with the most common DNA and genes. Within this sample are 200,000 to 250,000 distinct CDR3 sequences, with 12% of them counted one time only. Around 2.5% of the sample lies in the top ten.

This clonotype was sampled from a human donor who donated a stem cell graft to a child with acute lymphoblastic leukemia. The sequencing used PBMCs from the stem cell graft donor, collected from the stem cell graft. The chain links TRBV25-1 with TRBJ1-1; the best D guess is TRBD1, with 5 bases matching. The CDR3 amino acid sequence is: CASRPGVSTEAFF. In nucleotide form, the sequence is TGTGCCAGCCGCCCGGGGGTTAGCACTGAAGCTTTCTTT.